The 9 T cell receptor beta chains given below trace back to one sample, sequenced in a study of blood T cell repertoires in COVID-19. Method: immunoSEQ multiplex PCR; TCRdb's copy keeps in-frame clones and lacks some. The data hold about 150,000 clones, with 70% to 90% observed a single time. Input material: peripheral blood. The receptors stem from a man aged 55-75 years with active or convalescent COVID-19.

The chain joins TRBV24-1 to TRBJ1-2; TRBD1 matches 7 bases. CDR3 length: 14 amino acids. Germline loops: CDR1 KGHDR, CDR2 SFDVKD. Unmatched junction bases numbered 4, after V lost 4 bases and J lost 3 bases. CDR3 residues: CATSDSGQDYGYTF. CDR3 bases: TGTGCCACCAGTGACTCCGGACAGGACTATGGCTACACCTTC.

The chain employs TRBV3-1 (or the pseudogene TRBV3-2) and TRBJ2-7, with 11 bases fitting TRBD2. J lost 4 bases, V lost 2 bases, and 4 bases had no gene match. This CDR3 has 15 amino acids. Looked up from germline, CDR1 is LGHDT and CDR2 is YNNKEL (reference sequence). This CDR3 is CASSQYSGRGYEQYF. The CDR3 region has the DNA TGTGCCAGCAGCCAATATAGCGGGAGGGGATACGAGCAGTACTTC.

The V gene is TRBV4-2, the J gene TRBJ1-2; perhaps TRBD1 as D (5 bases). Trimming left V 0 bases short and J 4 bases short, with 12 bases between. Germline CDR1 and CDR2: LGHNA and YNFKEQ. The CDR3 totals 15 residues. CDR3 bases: TGTGCCAGCAGCCAAGAAGGCGGGGGAGGCTATGGCTACACCTTC. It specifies CASSQEGGGGYGYTF.

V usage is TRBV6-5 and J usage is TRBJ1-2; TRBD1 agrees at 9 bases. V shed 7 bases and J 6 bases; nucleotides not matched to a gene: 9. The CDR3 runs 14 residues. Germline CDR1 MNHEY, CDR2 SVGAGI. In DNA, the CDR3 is TGTGCCAGCATGGGGGACAGGGCTACGGATGGCTACACCTTC. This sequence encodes CASMGDRATDGYTF.

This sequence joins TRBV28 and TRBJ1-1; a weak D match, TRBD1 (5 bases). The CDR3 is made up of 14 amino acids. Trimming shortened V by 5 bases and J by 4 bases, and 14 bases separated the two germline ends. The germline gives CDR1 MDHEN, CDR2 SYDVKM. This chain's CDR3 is CASSGPGSVTEAFF. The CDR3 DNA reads TGTGCCAGCAGTGGGCCAGGGTCGGTCACTGAAGCTTTCTTT.

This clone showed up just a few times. This CDR3 reads CASSPVSGETQYF. The CDR3 DNA follows: TGTGCCAGCTCACCCGTGTCGGGAGAGACCCAGTACTTC. V gene TRBV18 combines with J gene TRBJ2-5; D is uncertain. The ends were cut back, 3 bases at V and 4 bases at J, with 9 bases in the middle. Germline assignment: CDR1 KGHSH and CDR2 LQKENI. The CDR3 runs to 13 residues.

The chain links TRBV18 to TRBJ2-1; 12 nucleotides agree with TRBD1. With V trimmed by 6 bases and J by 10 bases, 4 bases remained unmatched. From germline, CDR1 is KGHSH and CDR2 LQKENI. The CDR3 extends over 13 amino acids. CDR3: CASSGQGAGEQFF. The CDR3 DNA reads TGTGCCAGCTCGGGACAGGGGGCAGGAGAGCAGTTCTTC.

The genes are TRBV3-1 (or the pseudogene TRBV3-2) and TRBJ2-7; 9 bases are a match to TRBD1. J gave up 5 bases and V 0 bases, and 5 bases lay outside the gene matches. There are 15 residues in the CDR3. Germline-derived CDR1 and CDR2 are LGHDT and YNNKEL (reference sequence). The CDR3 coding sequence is TGTGCCAGCAGCCAAGAAGGGACAGGGACCGACGAGCAGTACTTC. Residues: CASSQEGTGTDEQYF.

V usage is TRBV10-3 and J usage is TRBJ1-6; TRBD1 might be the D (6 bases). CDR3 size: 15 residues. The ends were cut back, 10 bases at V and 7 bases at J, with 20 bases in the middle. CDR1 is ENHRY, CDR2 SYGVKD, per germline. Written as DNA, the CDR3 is TGTGCCACCGCGGGGGGGGCTCGGGCCAATTCACCCCTCCACTTT. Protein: CATAGGARANSPLHF.